This T cell receptor (beta chain) appears in the sequencing data of a study of blood T cell repertoires in COVID-19. Study background: Sites in the United States, Italy and Spain provided acute and convalescent COVID-19 samples. The cDNA or gDNA used as material had been derived from T cells, B-cell-depleted T cells, or PBMCs.

CDR3 length: 14 amino acids. V trimming: 4 bases; J trimming: 3 bases; junction bases outside the gene matches: 6. Germline V gene lookup returns CDR1 SGHDT and CDR2 YYEEEE. Original handling: It was from reference gene primer amplification that nucleated cell counts were estimated. Clones were read by immunoSEQ multiplex PCR, and TCRdb kept only the in-frame ones, dropping some. V and J calls and clone size are copied from that table; D and trimming were computed from the DNA. The table includes tens of thousands of clones, around 82% detected once. Material for sequencing was peripheral blood. This chain connects TRBV5-6 to TRBJ2-7; 8 bases agree with TRBD1. The receptor's source is a human donor in a cohort sampled during active COVID-19. In nucleotides, the CDR3 is TGTGCCAGCAGCCGGACAGGGTCGGGCTACGAGCAGTACTTC. As protein: CASSRTGSGYEQYF.